Listed here are 10 T cell receptor beta chains from one sample, sequenced in a study of cytomegalovirus exposure and HLA in healthy donors. Both 60 Vbeta primers and 13 Jbeta primers went into the PCR. TCRdb's table, derived via immunoSEQ multiplex PCR, lists solely in-frame clones and lacks some. The repertoire holds 100,000 to 150,000 clones, with 75% as singletons. Sequenced: PBMCs. The receptors here all came from a woman between 50 and 59 years old in good health and CMV-seronegative.

The genes are TRBV6-5 and TRBJ1-1, with D unresolved. V lost 4 bases to trimming and J lost 6 bases, with 18 bases between them. This CDR3 region has 15 residues. Germline V CDR1 and CDR2: MNHEY, SVGAGI. DNA for the CDR3: TGTGCCAGCAGTTTCCAGCGAGTTCGATTCGCTGAAGCTTTCTTT. Translating gives CASSFQRVRFAEAFF.

The chain has TRBV5-4 and TRBJ2-5; D remains ambiguous. The CDR3 runs to 14 residues. V was shortened by 3 bases and J by 2 bases, with 11 bases between the two germline ends. Per the germline V gene, CDR1 is SGHNT and CDR2 is YYREEE (reference sequence). CDR3 DNA: TGTGCCAGCAGCTCGCCAGCGTTACAAGAGACCCAGTACTTC. It specifies CASSSPALQETQYF. The complete variable domain, with remaining parts taken from reference TRBV5-4 and TRBJ2-5, reads ETGVTQSPTHLIKTRGQQVTLRCSSQSGHNTVSWYQQALGQGPQFIFQYYREEENGRGNFPPRFSGLQFPNYSSELNVNALELDDSALYLCASSSPALQETQYFGPGTRLLVL.

This chain uses TRBV5-6 with TRBJ1-2, with no clear D. The V end was cut by 4 bases, the J end by 5 bases, with 9 bases between. This CDR3 comprises 12 residues. Germline V lookup: CDR1 SGHDT, CDR2 YYEEEE. The DNA for the CDR3 is TGTGCCAGCAGCCAAGAAGAGTATGGCTACACCTTC. Translated, it gives CASSQEEYGYTF.

The chain recombines TRBV4-1 with TRBJ1-2, with TRBD1 as a possible D gene (5 bases). V was cut by 1 base and J by 4 bases, with 13 bases left in between. CDR1 is MGHRA and CDR2 is YSYEKL in the germline V gene. CDR3 size: 15 residues. The CDR3 nucleotides are TGCGCCAGCAGCCAAGTTTGGGAGGGGAGCTATGGCTACACCTTC. Its translation: CASSQVWEGSYGYTF.

J is TRBJ1-2 and V is TRBV19; 7 bases map to TRBD1. This CDR3 region has 15 residues. Germline-derived CDR1 and CDR2 are LNHDA and SQIVND (reference sequence). Germline trimming cut 3 bases from V and 1 base from J; bases unmatched to any gene: 5. The CDR3 protein is CASSIVGQNNYGYTF. The CDR3 DNA reads TGTGCCAGTAGTATTGTGGGACAGAATAACTATGGCTACACCTTC.

V gene TRBV30 combines with J gene TRBJ2-2, with D perhaps TRBD2 (6 bases). The CDR3 is 18 residues long. Between the trimmed V and J ends, which lost 4 bases and 6 bases, there was a span of 27 bases. Germline V gene lookup returns CDR1 GTSNPN and CDR2 SVGIG (reference sequence). The CDR3 region has the DNA TGTGCCTGGACCGTCCTTCGGAGGTCTAGCGTAAAGTCCGGGGAGCTGTTTTTT. Protein: CAWTVLRRSSVKSGELFF.

The chain is built from TRBV7-3 and TRBJ2-7; a possible D gene is TRBD2 (6 bases). CDR3 length: 14 residues. Germline V gives CDR1 SGHTA, CDR2 FQGTGA. Trimming took off 5 bases at V and 5 bases at J, with 16 bases between the two ends. The CDR3 sequence is CASSPGAGSNEQYF. The CDR3 DNA reads as TGTGCCAGCAGCCCCGGTGCGGGGAGCAACGAGCAGTACTTC.

The rearrangement uses TRBV11-3 and TRBJ2-7; 12 nucleotides match TRBD2. The V and J ends lost 6 bases and 6 bases, in that order; junction bases with no gene match: 9. From germline, CDR1 is SGHNT and CDR2 YENEEA. The CDR3 totals 15 residues. In DNA, the CDR3 is TGTGCCAGCAGTCAGGACGGACTAGCGGGACGCGAGCAGTACTTC. The encoded protein is CASSQDGLAGREQYF.

The chain carries TRBV5-4 and TRBJ2-1; a possible D gene is TRBD2 (6 bases). The CDR3 covers 15 residues. From germline, CDR1 is SGHNT and CDR2 YYREEE (reference sequence). Trimming left V 1 base short and J 3 bases short, with 11 bases between. CDR3 residues: CASSLRGLDYNEQFF. The DNA for the CDR3 is TGTGCCAGCAGCTTGAGGGGACTCGACTACAATGAGCAGTTCTTC.

Only a few counts were recorded for this clone. This chain connects TRBV6-1 to TRBJ2-1, with 10 bases aligning to TRBD1. CDR1 and CDR2 from the germline V gene are MNHNS and SASEGT. The length of the CDR3 is 17 residues. The junction had 14 bases not matched to a gene; V was cut back by 4 bases and J by 8 bases. CDR3 sequence: CASSVLLPGQGLYEQFF. The CDR3 DNA reads as TGTGCCAGCAGTGTACTACTTCCGGGACAGGGGCTGTATGAGCAGTTCTTC.